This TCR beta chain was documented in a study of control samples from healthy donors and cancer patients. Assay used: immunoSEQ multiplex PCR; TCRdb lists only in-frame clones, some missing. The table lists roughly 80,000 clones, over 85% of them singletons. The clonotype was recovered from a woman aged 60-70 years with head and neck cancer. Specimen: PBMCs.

The CDR3 coding sequence is TGTGCCAGCTCACCTCAAAGAGGAGGGAGCGCACAAGAGACCCAGTACTTC. Encoded protein: CASSPQRGGSAQETQYF. The V and J genes are TRBV18 and TRBJ2-5, with D possibly TRBD2 on 6 matching bases. Germline assignment: CDR1 KGHSH and CDR2 LQKENI. The CDR3 extends over 17 amino acids. Trimming took off 3 bases at V and 2 bases at J, with 19 bases between the two ends.